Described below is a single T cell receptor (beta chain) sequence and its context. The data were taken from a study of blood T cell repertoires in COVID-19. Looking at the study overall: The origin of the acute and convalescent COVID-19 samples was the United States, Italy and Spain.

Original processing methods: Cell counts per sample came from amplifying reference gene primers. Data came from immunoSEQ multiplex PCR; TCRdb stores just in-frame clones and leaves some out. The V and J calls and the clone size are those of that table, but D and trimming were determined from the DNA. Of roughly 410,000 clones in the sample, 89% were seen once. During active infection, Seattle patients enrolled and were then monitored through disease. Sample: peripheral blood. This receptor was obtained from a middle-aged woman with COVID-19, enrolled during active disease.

The CDR3 is CATSRVSGAYNEQFF. The CDR3 nucleotides are TGTGCCACCAGCAGAGTGTCGGGGGCCTACAATGAGCAGTTCTTC. This chain links TRBV15 with TRBJ2-1; D might be TRBD2 (6 bases). Looked up from germline, CDR1 is LNHNV and CDR2 is YYDKDF (reference sequence). V shed 1 base and J shed 2 bases, with 9 bases lying between them. The CDR3 consists of 15 residues.